Below, one TCR beta chain is given with its context. Its antigen is as yet unknown. This sample was taken from a study of CD8+ T cells in alopecia areata. The CDR3 loop spans 13 amino acids. The germline V gene has CDR1 GTSNPN and CDR2 SVGIG (reference sequence). V was clipped by 3 bases and J by 10 bases, with 18 bases between them. Samples from alopecia areata patients were lesional scalp punch biopsies and peripheral blood. Reverse transcription of extracted RNA yielded cDNA, which provided the sequencing template. Only in-frame clones appear in the TCRdb table, and some are missing; sequencing was by immunoSEQ multiplex PCR. The sample carries 150,000 to 200,000 clones, just under 60% recorded once. Findings of the study overall: An increase in clonality over normal scalp was evident in lesional scalp, especially alopecia totalis/universalis.

This TCR was sampled from a human donor with alopecia areata. The V gene is TRBV30, the J gene TRBJ1-1; tentative D call: TRBD1 (5 bases). The sequencing here drew on CD4+ T cells sorted from blood, taken at week 0. CDR3 sequence: CAWSTGGSASAFF. DNA of the CDR3: TGTGCCTGGAGCACCGGGGGGTCGGCATCAGCTTTCTTT.